What follows are 3 T cell receptor beta chains derived from one specimen sequenced in a study of T cells after yellow fever vaccination. From the 5' RACE reads, TCRdb called clonotypes with MiXCR, one entry per CDR3 protein. Of hundreds of thousands of distinct CDR3 sequences listed, 7% to 9% were seen once; the top ten hold 17%. The sequenced sample was PBMCs, obtained roughly seven weeks after the first yellow fever vaccination. Source of these receptors: a man aged 18 to 29 who received the YFV17D yellow fever vaccine.

The chain links TRBV9 to TRBJ2-1; possibly TRBD2 for D (6 bases). Per the germline V gene, CDR1 is SGDLS and CDR2 is YYNGEE. Trimming pared 0 bases from V and 5 bases from J, leaving 12 bases between. The CDR3 totals 15 residues. CDR3 in amino acids: CASSVGGDRHNEQFF. The CDR3, as DNA: TGTGCCAGCAGCGTAGGGGGGGACCGCCACAATGAGCAGTTCTTC.

This clonotype has just a few counts. CDR3 residues: CASSPDPLAKNIQYF. The DNA for the CDR3 is TGTGCCAGCAGTCCCGATCCCCTAGCCAAAAACATTCAGTACTTC. The chain joins TRBV6-1 to TRBJ2-4; D is undetermined. Germline V gene data show CDR1 as MNHNS and CDR2 as SASEGT. The V end was cut by 5 bases, the J end by 0 bases, with 11 bases between. This CDR3 comprises 15 residues.

V and J are TRBV7-2 and TRBJ2-1; the D is unclear. V was pared by 1 base and J by 8 bases, with 12 bases between. In germline, CDR1 is SGHTA, CDR2 FQGNSA. The CDR3 totals 14 residues. The CDR3 coding sequence is TGTGCCAGCAGCTTAGAGTACCTTACCTATGAGCAGTTCTTC. As protein: CASSLEYLTYEQFF.